These 18 T cell receptor beta chains share one sample of origin, sequenced in a study of CD8 T cells in Susac syndrome (dated by TCRdb to the late 2010s). The receptor library was made with the immunoSEQ multiplex PCR assay. RNA was extracted using the RNeasy kit, and about 0.5 to 1 ug of the RNA was reverse transcribed with random hexamers. TCRdb reran the public reads through fastp at Q25 and MiXCR, keeping productive beta chains. Rows matching on CDR3 protein sequence are summarized as one entry with the most common DNA and genes. The sample data list fewer than 140,000 distinct CDR3 sequences, and roughly 94% of these were observed just once. Together, the top ten hold over 0.4% of the sample. Sequenced input: CD8+ T cells from PBMCs. The receptors originated from a human donor with Susac syndrome.

The rearrangement links TRBV27 to TRBJ2-7; TRBD2 agrees at 8 bases. CDR1 is MNHEY and CDR2 is SMNVEV in the germline V gene (reference sequence). With 5 bases clipped from V and 0 bases from J, the junction kept 9 bases outside the gene matches. CDR3 size: 16 residues. The CDR3 loop is CASSLPRGGHSYEQYF. Written as DNA, the CDR3 is TGTGCCAGCAGTCTGCCTCGGGGGGGCCACTCCTACGAGCAGTACTTC.

The chain has TRBV5-4 and TRBJ2-4; possibly TRBD2 for D (5 bases). V dropped 0 bases and J dropped 1 base, with 14 bases sitting between them. Germline CDR1 and CDR2: SGHNT and YYREEE (reference sequence). The CDR3 runs 17 residues. The CDR3 reads CASSLAGAGLAKNIQYF. The CDR3 bases are TGTGCCAGCAGCTTGGCCGGTGCGGGCTTGGCCAAAAACATTCAGTACTTC. Supplemented by reference TRBV5-4 and TRBJ2-4, the full variable domain reads ETGVTQSPTHLIKTRGQQVTLRCSSQSGHNTVSWYQQALGQGPQFIFQYYREEENGRGNFPPRFSGLQFPNYSSELNVNALELDDSALYLCASSLAGAGLAKNIQYFGAGTRLSVL.

The chain recombines TRBV12-3 or TRBV12-4 with TRBJ2-1; the D is unclear. V was shortened by 10 bases and J by 0 bases, with 13 bases between the two germline ends. The CDR3 spans 14 residues. The CDR3 region has the DNA TGTGCCACCGCACCGGAGAGCTCCTACAATGAGCAGTTCTTC. Its protein is CATAPESSYNEQFF.

V and J are TRBV7-8 and TRBJ2-5, with D tentatively TRBD1 or TRBD2 (5 bases each). In germline, CDR1 is SGHVS, CDR2 FQNEAQ. The CDR3 runs to 15 residues. V was cut by 5 bases and J by 5 bases, with 18 bases left in between. The CDR3 spells CASSPTLRGGETQYF. DNA for the CDR3: TGTGCCAGCAGCCCCACGCTCCGGGGCGGGGAGACCCAGTACTTC.

This chain connects TRBV7-8 to TRBJ2-5, with D perhaps matching TRBD1 or TRBD2 (5 bases each). The CDR3 is 15 amino acids. CDR1 is SGHVS and CDR2 is FQNEAQ in the germline V gene. Trimming stripped 7 bases from V and 2 bases from J, with 17 bases between. The CDR3 reads CASKTPRDPQETQYF. The DNA for the CDR3 is TGTGCCAGCAAAACCCCCCGGGACCCTCAAGAGACCCAGTACTTC.

V usage is TRBV12-3 or TRBV12-4 and J usage is TRBJ1-1; D may be TRBD1 (6 bases). V lost 7 bases to trimming and J lost 1 base, with 16 bases between them. This CDR3 spans 15 amino acids. CDR3 loop: CASIPARTANTEAFF. The CDR3 region has the DNA TGTGCCAGCATCCCGGCAAGGACAGCGAACACTGAAGCTTTCTTT.

The V gene is TRBV14, the J gene TRBJ2-7; 8 bases agree with TRBD2. The CDR3 runs 14 residues. The V and J ends lost 4 bases and 4 bases, in that order; junction bases with no gene match: 6. The germline CDR1 and CDR2 sequences are SGHDN and FVKESK. CDR3 DNA: TGTGCCAGCAGCCTAGCGGGGTGGGGGTACGAGCAGTACTTC. It yields the protein CASSLAGWGYEQYF.

This clonotype showed up just once. The chain uses TRBV7-2 and TRBJ2-1; tentatively, D is TRBD2 (6 bases). Per germline, CDR1 SGHTA and CDR2 FQGNSA. Trimming pared 1 base from V and 3 bases from J, leaving 10 bases between. This CDR3 comprises 15 residues. CDR3 sequence: CASSLGGAIYNEQFF. DNA of the CDR3: TGTGCCAGCAGCTTAGGCGGGGCCATCTACAATGAGCAGTTCTTC.

The chain employs TRBV4-1 and TRBJ1-5, with D maybe TRBD1 (5 bases). Germline CDR1 is MGHRA and CDR2 is YSYEKL. Trimming pared 1 base from V and 4 bases from J, leaving 8 bases between. There are 14 residues in the CDR3. The CDR3 spells CASSQGTSNQPQHF. In DNA, the CDR3 is TGCGCCAGCAGCCAAGGGACATCTAATCAGCCCCAGCATTTT.

The rearrangement uses TRBV12-3 or TRBV12-4 and TRBJ1-2; D is possibly TRBD1 (6 bases). The V and J ends lost 5 bases and 6 bases respectively, with 7 bases between them. CDR3 size: 11 residues. The CDR3 here is CASSAGDGYTF. The CDR3, as DNA: TGTGCCAGCAGTGCAGGGGATGGCTACACCTTC.

V is TRBV4-1 and J is TRBJ2-5; D remains ambiguous. Germline V gene lookup returns CDR1 MGHRA and CDR2 YSYEKL. This CDR3 region has 13 residues. Trimming cost V 1 base and J 3 bases, with 6 bases left between them. The CDR3 spells CASSQVREETQYF. CDR3 coding DNA: TGCGCCAGCAGCCAAGTACGGGAAGAGACCCAGTACTTC.

This clonotype was found once. The gene calls are TRBV2 and TRBJ1-2; tentative D call: TRBD1 (6 bases). The ends were cut back, 0 bases at V and 2 bases at J, with 16 bases in the middle. CDR3 length equals 17 residues. Germline CDR1 SNHLY, CDR2 FYNNEI. The CDR3 reads CASSEAQMGHLNYGYTF. CDR3 nucleotide sequence: TGTGCCAGCAGTGAAGCCCAAATGGGACACTTGAACTATGGCTACACCTTC.

The rearrangement joins TRBV27 to TRBJ2-5, with 9 bases fitting TRBD1. The length of the CDR3 is 14 residues. CDR1 is MNHEY, CDR2 SMNVEV, per germline (reference sequence). V shed 2 bases, J shed 2 bases, and the junction held 0 bases outside the gene matches. In DNA form, the CDR3 reads TGTGCCAGCAGTTTAGACAGGGGGCAAGAGACCCAGTACTTC. Translating gives CASSLDRGQETQYF.

This clonotype was recorded only once. The V gene is TRBV3-1, the J gene TRBJ2-7; tentative D call: TRBD2 (5 bases). The CDR3 covers 12 residues. V dropped 6 bases and J dropped 5 bases, with 11 bases sitting between them. CDR1 LGHDT and CDR2 YNNKEL come from the germline V gene (reference sequence). The CDR3 sequence: CASSDRGDEQYF. CDR3 sequence (DNA): TGTGCCAGCAGTGACCGGGGAGACGAGCAGTACTTC.

The J gene is TRBJ2-7, the V gene TRBV13; maybe TRBD1 (6 bases). This CDR3 is 14 amino acids long. Germline lookup yields CDR1 PRHDT and CDR2 FYEKMQ (reference sequence). V was pared by 5 bases and J by 2 bases, with 13 bases between. The CDR3 DNA reads TGTGCCAGCAGCGAGGGACACCTTCCCTACGAGCAGTACTTC. Translating gives CASSEGHLPYEQYF. Full variable domain (outside the CDR3, taken from reference TRBV13 and TRBJ2-7): AAGVIQSPRHLIKEKRETATLKCYPIPRHDTVYWYQQGPGQDPQFLISFYEKMQSDKGSIPDRFSAQQFSDYHSELNMSSLELGDSALYFCASSEGHLPYEQYFGPGTRLTVT.

The CDR3 sequence is CAISGRDSEDETQYF. For the CDR3, the DNA is TGTGCCATCAGTGGGCGCGATAGCGAAGACGAGACCCAGTACTTC. This chain connects TRBV10-3 to TRBJ2-5, with a tentative D call TRBD2 (5 bases). CDR3 length: 15 amino acids. Germline CDR1 reads ENHRY; CDR2 reads SYGVKD. V lost 4 bases to trimming and J lost 5 bases, with 17 bases between them.

The V and J genes are TRBV12-3 or TRBV12-4 and TRBJ1-2, with a tentative D call TRBD1 (5 bases). CDR3 length: 13 residues. Deletions cut 5 bases from V and 5 bases from J, with 12 bases between. The CDR3 region is CASSAGLSYGYTF. CDR3 DNA: TGTGCCAGCAGTGCGGGACTGTCGTATGGCTACACCTTC.

This chain connects TRBV7-9 to TRBJ2-7, with D possibly called TRBD1 or TRBD2 (5 bases each). This CDR3 is built from 16 residues. From germline, CDR1 is SEHNR and CDR2 FQNEAQ (reference sequence). The ends were cut back, 4 bases at V and 7 bases at J, with 23 bases in the middle. The CDR3 coding sequence is TGTGCCAGCAGCTGGGACCTGGGGGTATACGATGAGGAGCAGTACTTC. Its translation: CASSWDLGVYDEEQYF.